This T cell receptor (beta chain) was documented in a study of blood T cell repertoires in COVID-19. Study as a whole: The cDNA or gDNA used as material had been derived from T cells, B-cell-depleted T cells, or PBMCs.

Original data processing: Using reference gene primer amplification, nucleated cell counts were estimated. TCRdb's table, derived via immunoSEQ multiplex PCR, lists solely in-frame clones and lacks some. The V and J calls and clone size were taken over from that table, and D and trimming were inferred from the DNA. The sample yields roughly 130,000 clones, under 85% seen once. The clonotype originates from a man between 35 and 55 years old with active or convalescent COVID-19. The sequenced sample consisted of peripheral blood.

CDR3 amino acids: CASSWTVEKTQYF. CDR3 coding DNA: TGTGCCAGCAGTTGGACTGTTGAAAAGACCCAGTACTTC. The chain carries TRBV6-5 and TRBJ2-5; D might be TRBD2 (5 bases). There are 13 residues in the CDR3. V lost 4 bases to trimming and J lost 6 bases, with 12 bases between them. Germline V gene lookup returns CDR1 MNHEY and CDR2 SVGAGI.